This TCR beta chain was observed in a study of blood T cell repertoires in COVID-19. About the research overall: Sources were T cells, B-cell-depleted T cells, or PBMCs; the material itself was cDNA or gDNA.

This CDR3 is 17 amino acids long. Germline CDR1 SGHVS, CDR2 FQNEAQ. Trimming took 1 base from V and 0 from J, leaving 10 bases between them. In the authors' workflow: Amplification of reference gene primers was used by the study to estimate nucleated cell counts. TCRdb's copy holds only in-frame clones and misses some; the assay was immunoSEQ multiplex PCR. Clone size and V and J calls were adopted from that table, with D and trimming inferred from the DNA. The sample lists approximately 200,000 clones, roughly 82% occurring once. This TCR was sampled from a man between 35 and 55 years old who had recovered from COVID-19. The J gene is TRBJ2-6, the V gene TRBV7-8; D may be TRBD1 (5 bases). Sequencing was performed on PBMCs or T cells enriched from blood (not recorded which). The CDR3 reads CASSLGTTYSGANVLTF. In DNA form, the CDR3 reads TGTGCCAGCAGCTTAGGGACAACCTACTCTGGGGCCAACGTCCTGACTTTC.